A single sample gave rise to the 22 T cell receptor beta chains below, sequenced in a study of patients and donors after allogeneic stem cell transplantation. TCRdb recomputed calls from the RT-PCR reads with MiXCR, one row per CDR3 protein. This sample yields about 410,000 distinct CDR3 sequences, of which more than 15% are seen a single time; less than 8% belongs to the top ten. The sequencing sample was made of blood, either unsorted or a sorted T cell fraction (not recorded which). All receptors come from a human donor who was either an allogeneic HSCT recipient or a stem cell or donor lymphocyte infusion donor (not recorded which). It is not recorded whose cells these are; they may come from a transplant donor.

This clonotype has just a few counts. The gene calls are TRBV18 and TRBJ1-2; D is unresolved. The CDR3 covers 13 residues. CDR1 KGHSH and CDR2 LQKENI come from the germline V gene. Trimming took off 1 base at V and 8 bases at J, with 11 bases between the two ends. The CDR3 nucleotides read TGTGCCAGCTCACCACAGGGCCCCAGCGGCTACACCTTC. This encodes CASSPQGPSGYTF.

The chain has TRBV13 and TRBJ2-7, with unresolved D. From germline, CDR1 is PRHDT and CDR2 FYEKMQ (reference sequence). Trimming shortened V by 1 base and J by 2 bases, and 9 bases separated the two germline ends. The CDR3 length is 14 residues. The CDR3 spells CASSLEGVAYEQYF. DNA of the CDR3: TGTGCCAGCAGCTTAGAGGGCGTAGCCTACGAGCAGTACTTC.

The chain combines TRBV20-1 with TRBJ2-7; 8 bases align to TRBD1. The junction had 11 bases not matched to a gene; V was cut back by 0 bases and J by 7 bases. The germline gives CDR1 DFQATT, CDR2 SNEGSKA (reference sequence). The CDR3 is 15 amino acids. CDR3 nucleotide sequence: TGCAGTGCTAGAGATCCTCGTCAGGGGGCTTGGGAGCAGTACTTC. It is translated as CSARDPRQGAWEQYF.

In its sample, this clonotype was seen a few times. The rearrangement joins TRBV20-1 to TRBJ1-5; maybe TRBD1 (5 bases). Trimming took 7 bases from V and 3 from J, leaving 16 bases between them. The CDR3 extends over 14 amino acids. Germline V gives CDR1 DFQATT, CDR2 SNEGSKA (reference sequence). In DNA, the CDR3 is TGCAGTGTTCCCAACCCCGGGGCCAATCAGCCCCAGCATTTT. Translation gives CSVPNPGANQPQHF.

The CDR3 sequence is CASSLDIGEAFF. CDR3 nucleotides: TGTGCCAGCAGCTTAGATATCGGTGAAGCTTTCTTT. V usage is TRBV5-5 and J usage is TRBJ1-1, with D unresolved. Germline V gene data show CDR1 as SGHKS and CDR2 as YYEKEE (reference sequence). Trimming stripped 2 bases from V and 7 bases from J, with 9 bases between. The length of the CDR3 is 12 residues.

This clonotype was picked up a small number of times. The chain couples TRBV29-1 to TRBJ2-1; TRBD2 matches 7 bases. Germline CDR1 is SQVTM and CDR2 is ANQGSEA. The V segment lost 0 bases and the J segment 6 bases; nucleotides outside the gene matches: 2. The CDR3 sequence is 13 residues long. The CDR3 coding sequence is TGCAGCGTTGAAGACGGGAGGAGCAATGAGCAGTTCTTC. Its protein is CSVEDGRSNEQFF.

In this sample, this clonotype turned up a few times. The chain carries TRBV20-1 and TRBJ1-1; D perhaps matches TRBD1 (6 bases). The V gene lost 5 bases and the J gene lost 4 bases, with 20 bases spanning the gap. Germline V lookup: CDR1 DFQATT, CDR2 SNEGSKA (reference sequence). This CDR3 contains 15 residues. The CDR3 loop is CSAPGHRPWGTEAFF. The DNA for the CDR3 is TGCAGTGCTCCGGGACACCGTCCATGGGGCACTGAAGCTTTCTTT.

The chain is built from TRBV10-2 and TRBJ1-4; tentative D call: TRBD1 (6 bases). Germline V CDR1 and CDR2: WSHSY, SAAADI. The V end lost 8 bases, the J end lost 8 bases, and 15 bases lay between the germline ends. The CDR3 consists of 13 residues. CDR3 DNA sequence: TGCGCCAGCGCGCGGGGGCTGGGGGAAAAACTGTTTTTT. Protein sequence: CASARGLGEKLFF.

This clonotype was detected only a few times. The CDR3 coding sequence is TGTGCCAGCGGAGACAGGAACCAAGAGACCCAGTACTTC. Residues: CASGDRNQETQYF. The chain is built from TRBV5-8 and TRBJ2-5; the D gene is possibly TRBD1 (6 bases). The germline V gene has CDR1 SGHTS and CDR2 YDEGEE. Trimming removed 7 bases at V and 0 bases at J, with 10 bases between. The length of the CDR3 is 13 residues.

This chain connects TRBV15 to TRBJ2-5; D not certain. The CDR3 loop spans 12 amino acids. Germline V gene lookup returns CDR1 LNHNV and CDR2 YYDKDF (reference sequence). Trimming pared 2 bases from V and 2 bases from J, leaving 3 bases between. The CDR3 bases are TGTGCCACCAGCAGATCGCAAGAGACCCAGTACTTC. Amino acid sequence: CATSRSQETQYF.

A remark on this clonotype: At one end, the junction sequence differs from germline, possibly due to a read error. The chain has TRBV5-6 and TRBJ1-1; D may be TRBD1 (6 bases). Germline values: CDR1 SGHDT, CDR2 YYEEEE. The CDR3 is made up of 14 amino acids. CDR3 loop: CASILTGTGIGAFF. The CDR3 DNA follows: TGTGCCAGCATCTTGACAGGTACGGGGATTGGAGCTTTCTTT.

Only a few counts were recorded for this clonotype. The CDR3 sequence: CASSAWGQPNTDTQYF. DNA for the CDR3: TGTGCCAGCAGCGCCTGGGGACAGCCTAACACAGATACGCAGTATTTT. The V and J genes are TRBV7-2 and TRBJ2-3; 7 nucleotides align to TRBD1. Germline CDR1 is SGHTA and CDR2 is FQGNSA. The CDR3 extends over 16 amino acids. The V gene end was trimmed by 5 bases and the J gene end by 2 bases; junction bases not matched to a gene: 10.

This chain links TRBV4-3 with TRBJ2-7; 8 nucleotides agree with TRBD2. Germline-derived CDR1 and CDR2 are LGHNA and YSLEER. The CDR3 spans 16 residues. With V trimmed by 0 bases and J by 1 base, 5 bases remained unmatched. The CDR3 is CASSQDLPSGSYEQYF. As DNA, the CDR3 is TGCGCCAGCAGCCAAGATCTTCCTAGCGGGTCCTACGAGCAGTACTTC.

The CDR3 is CASSQGWSSYEQYF. CDR3 coding DNA: TGCGCCAGCAGCCAAGGTTGGAGCTCCTACGAGCAGTACTTC. The rearrangement links TRBV4-1 to TRBJ2-7; D not certain. The germline CDR1 and CDR2 sequences are MGHRA and YSYEKL. The V gene lost 1 base and the J gene lost 0 bases, with 7 bases spanning the gap. The CDR3 length is 14 residues.

This clonotype was picked up a small number of times. This sequence joins TRBV7-2 and TRBJ1-4, with TRBD1 matching 9 bases. With 1 base clipped from V and 8 bases from J, the junction kept 5 bases outside the gene matches. Germline V gene data show CDR1 as SGHTA and CDR2 as FQGNSA. The CDR3 is made up of 15 amino acids. This chain's CDR3 is CASSLGDRDVEKLFF. DNA of the CDR3: TGTGCCAGCAGCTTAGGGGACAGGGATGTGGAAAAACTGTTTTTT.

The chain carries TRBV20-1 and TRBJ2-2; D is possibly TRBD2 (6 bases). The germline CDR1 and CDR2 sequences are DFQATT and SNEGSKA (reference sequence). The CDR3 extends over 13 amino acids. Here the CDR3 DNA reads TGCAGCGGCCGGGACTCCTCGACCGGGGAGCTGTTTTTT. It is translated as CSGRDSSTGELFF.

The chain couples TRBV5-6 to TRBJ2-7; 7 bases are a match to TRBD1. Trimming took 4 bases from V and 0 from J; bases not matched to a gene: 16. This CDR3 contains 18 residues. Germline values: CDR1 SGHDT, CDR2 YYEEEE. The CDR3 is CASSNISDRARGSYEQYF. In DNA, the CDR3 is TGTGCCAGCAGCAATATAAGTGACAGGGCAAGGGGCTCCTACGAGCAGTACTTC.

The rearrangement links TRBV27 to TRBJ2-1; TRBD2 agrees at 7 bases. Germline CDR1 MNHEY, CDR2 SMNVEV (reference sequence). The ends lost 3 bases at V and 4 bases at J; junction bases unmatched: 9. There are 16 residues in the CDR3. CDR3 nucleotide sequence: TGTGCCAGCAGTTTGTGGGCTAGCGGAGATTACAATGAGCAGTTCTTC. It is translated as CASSLWASGDYNEQFF.

This clonotype has a handful of counts. The chain uses TRBV29-1 and TRBJ1-2; D unresolved. Germline values: CDR1 SQVTM, CDR2 ANQGSEA. This CDR3 is 15 amino acids long. The V end was cut by 0 bases, the J end by 1 base, with 12 bases between. In DNA, the CDR3 is TGCAGCGTTGAAGATTGGTCGCAGAGTAACTATGGCTACACCTTC. Amino acid sequence: CSVEDWSQSNYGYTF.

This clonotype turned up a few times. Here the CDR3 reads CAISESLGRTNTIYF. CDR3 coding DNA: TGTGCCATCAGTGAGAGTCTAGGGCGTACAAACACCATATATTTT. The V gene is TRBV10-3, the J gene TRBJ1-3, with D unresolved. This CDR3 has 15 amino acids. The ends were cut back, 2 bases at V and 6 bases at J, with 14 bases in the middle. Germline V gene sequence: CDR1 ENHRY, CDR2 SYGVKD.

V is TRBV5-6 and J is TRBJ2-3; no clear D. V lost 0 bases, J lost 5 bases, and 4 bases lay in between. This CDR3 is 12 amino acids long. The germline CDR1 and CDR2 sequences are SGHDT and YYEEEE. CDR3 region: CASSLVQDTQYF. The CDR3 DNA reads as TGTGCCAGCAGCTTGGTCCAAGATACGCAGTATTTT.

The gene calls are TRBV20-1 and TRBJ2-7; 7 bases are a match to TRBD1. The CDR3 totals 16 residues. Trimming at V came to 3 bases and at J to 1 base, leaving 12 bases not matched to a gene. CDR1 DFQATT and CDR2 SNEGSKA come from the germline V gene (reference sequence). The CDR3 DNA reads TGCAGTGCTAGTGGGGTGGTGGACAGGAGTTCCTACGAGCAGTACTTC. The encoded protein is CSASGVVDRSSYEQYF.